This is a list of T cell receptor beta chains from one sample in a study of T cell changes during pregnancy in multiple sclerosis. The table came from immunoSEQ multiplex PCR; TCRdb's copy has only in-frame clones and leaves some out. Of 55,000 to 75,000 clones in the sample, around nine tenths were seen once. Specimen: peripheral blood, collected in the third trimester of pregnancy. Receptors were obtained from a female donor in good health, enrolled as a control in a pregnancy study. Both conserved end residues are part of each CDR3. Each record gives: D gene, CDR3 length, V gene, J gene, clone size, CDR3 protein, CDR3 DNA. D genes are given only for firm matches. The listing skips clone size in some rows; elsewhere it reads once, few, many or a size class.

>NA|15|TRBV25-1|TRBJ1-6|NA
CASSESDWAYSPLHF
TGTGCCAGCAGTGAATCGGATTGGGCTTATTCACCCCTCCACTTT
>NA|14|TRBV5-1|TRBJ1-2|NA
CASSPRVANYGYTF
TGCGCCAGCAGCCCACGGGTAGCTAACTATGGCTACACCTTC
>NA|15|TRBV9|TRBJ1-3|NA
CASSDLQGTGNTIYF
TGTGCCAGCAGCGACCTTCAGGGCACGGGAAACACCATATATTTT
>NA|18|TRBV4-3|TRBJ2-2|NA
CASSQDGYSTGNTGELFF
TGCGCCAGCAGCCAAGATGGCTACTCGACTGGGAACACCGGGGAGCTGTTTTTT
>TRBD1|18|TRBV4-3|TRBJ1-1|NA
CASSQEQYPRTGGSEAFF
TGCGCCAGCAGCCAAGAACAGTACCCGCGGACAGGGGGCAGTGAAGCTTTCTTT
>TRBD1|19|TRBV2|TRBJ2-7|NA
CASSEEDRALLRAGRGQYF
TGTGCCAGCAGTGAAGAGGACAGGGCACTCCTACGAGCAGGCCGCGGGCAGTACTTC
>TRBD1|16|TRBV18|TRBJ1-4|NA
CASSPSMRTGDEKLFF
TGTGCCAGCTCACCATCGATGCGGACAGGGGACGAAAAACTGTTTTTT
>NA|16|TRBV4-1|TRBJ2-2|NA
CASSQVQAANTGELFF
TGCGCCAGCAGCCAAGTCCAGGCTGCGAACACCGGGGAGCTGTTTTTT
>NA|14|TRBV30|TRBJ1-1|NA
CAWSRPGMGTEAFF
TGTGCCTGGAGTCGTCCAGGGATGGGGACTGAAGCTTTCTTT
>TRBD1|15|TRBV9|TRBJ2-5|NA
CASSVSGQGKETQYF
TGTGCCAGCAGCGTAAGCGGACAGGGAAAAGAGACCCAGTACTTC
>NA|15|TRBV10-2|TRBJ2-7|NA
CASSFSGTQTYEQYF
TGCGCCAGCAGTTTCTCCGGGACTCAAACCTACGAGCAGTACTTC
>TRBD2|15|TRBV13|TRBJ2-1|NA
CASSLEVSGGNEQFF
TGTGCCAGCAGCTTAGAGGTTAGCGGGGGGAATGAGCAGTTCTTC
>NA|13|TRBV5-4|TRBJ1-1|NA
CASSFLQGTEAFF
TGTGCCAGCAGCTTCTTACAGGGCACTGAAGCTTTCTTT
>NA|15|TRBV15|TRBJ1-1|NA
CATSAPPGRRTEAFF
TGTGCCACCAGCGCTCCGCCGGGGAGACGCACTGAAGCTTTCTTT
>NA|14|TRBV15|TRBJ1-4|once
CATSRQGTNEKLFF
TGTGCCACCAGCAGACAGGGAACTAATGAAAAACTGTTTTTT
>NA|16|TRBV7-2|TRBJ1-6|NA
CASSLIQNSYNSPLHF
TGTGCCAGCAGCTTGATTCAGAACTCCTATAATTCACCCCTCCACTTT
>NA|16|TRBV5-1|TRBJ2-6|NA
CASSAVVVGGANVLTF
TGCGCCAGCAGCGCGGTAGTCGTCGGTGGGGCCAACGTCCTGACTTTC
>NA|11|TRBV28|TRBJ2-7|NA
CASSSGTPPGF
TGTGCCAGCAGTTCAGGGACTCCCCCGGGCTTC
>TRBD1|14|TRBV7-2|TRBJ2-5|NA
CASSGSGQGETQYF
TGTGCCAGCAGCGGATCGGGACAGGGAGAGACCCAGTACTTC
>NA|14|TRBV7-2|TRBJ2-1|once
CASSLDGSYNEQFF
TGTGCCAGCAGCTTAGACGGCTCCTACAATGAGCAGTTCTTC
>TRBD1|14|TRBV6-5|TRBJ1-1|NA
CASRRDSMNTEAFF
TGTGCCAGCAGGCGGGACAGCATGAACACTGAAGCTTTCTTT
>TRBD2|15|TRBV7-6|TRBJ2-5|NA
CASSGYSGGSETQYF
TGTGCCAGCAGCGGGTATAGCGGGGGGTCTGAGACCCAGTACTTC
>NA|14|TRBV19|TRBJ2-7|once
CASSMADTSYEQYF
TGTGCCAGTAGTATGGCCGATACATCCTACGAGCAGTACTTC
>NA|16|TRBV5-1|TRBJ2-6|NA
CASSSDKSSGANVLTF
TGCGCCAGCAGCTCGGACAAATCCTCCGGGGCCAACGTCCTGACTTTC
>NA|13|TRBV28|TRBJ2-5|NA
CASRPQGRETQYF
TGTGCCAGCAGACCACAGGGCCGAGAGACCCAGTACTTC
>TRBD2|14|TRBV7-9|TRBJ2-1|NA
CASSLTGGLGEQFF
TGTGCCAGCAGCTTAACGGGGGGGCTGGGTGAGCAGTTCTTC
>NA|13|TRBV19|TRBJ2-5|NA
CASSMEYQETQYF
TGTGCCAGTAGTATGGAGTACCAAGAGACCCAGTACTTC
>TRBD1|12|TRBV7-9|TRBJ2-7|NA
CASTGGSYEQYF
TGTGCCAGCACAGGGGGAAGCTACGAGCAGTACTTC
>NA|14|TRBV5-1|TRBJ2-7|NA
CASSSRQTGYEQYF
TGCGCCAGCAGCTCCCGACAGACAGGATACGAGCAGTACTTC
>NA|14|TRBV11-2|TRBJ2-7|NA
CASSLDLGRYEQYF
TGTGCCAGCAGCTTAGACTTGGGGCGGTACGAGCAGTACTTC
>TRBD1|14|TRBV7-2|TRBJ1-2|NA
CASSSEQGNYGYTF
TGTGCCAGCAGCTCAGAACAGGGGAACTATGGCTACACCTTC
>NA|17|TRBV4-1|TRBJ2-2|NA
CASSQERGPRNTGELFF
TGCGCCAGCAGCCAAGAGCGGGGGCCCAGGAACACCGGGGAGCTGTTTTTT
>TRBD1|15|TRBV19|TRBJ1-2|NA
CASTRLTGGGHGYTF
TGTGCCAGTACCCGGCTCACAGGGGGCGGCCATGGCTACACCTTC
>NA|14|TRBV5-1|TRBJ1-1|NA
CASEPGRGNTEAFF
TGCGCCAGCGAACCTGGGAGGGGGAACACTGAAGCTTTCTTT
>TRBD1|17|TRBV23-1|TRBJ2-1|NA
CASSQSRVGRGYNEQFF
TGCGCCAGCAGTCAATCGAGGGTTGGCAGGGGGTACAATGAGCAGTTCTTC
>TRBD1|15|TRBV7-2|TRBJ2-6|NA
CASRRQGTGANVLTF
TGTGCCAGCAGACGACAGGGGACTGGGGCCAACGTCCTGACTTTC
>TRBD1|14|TRBV18|TRBJ1-2|NA
CASSPQTGGDGYTF
TGTGCCAGCTCACCACAGACAGGGGGGGATGGCTACACCTTC
>NA|12|TRBV28|TRBJ2-5|NA
CASRAGKETQYF
TGTGCCAGCAGGGCAGGAAAAGAGACCCAGTACTTC
>NA|12|TRBV30|TRBJ1-6|NA
CALGQPASPLHF
TGTGCCCTTGGACAGCCAGCTTCACCCCTCCACTTT
>NA|13|TRBV4-3|TRBJ1-2|NA
CASSQNRNYGYTF
TGCGCCAGCAGCCAAAACAGGAACTATGGCTACACCTTC
>NA|13|TRBV11-3|TRBJ2-1|NA
CASSLGTPGEQFF
TGTGCCAGCAGCTTAGGCACTCCGGGTGAGCAGTTCTTC
>TRBD2|14|TRBV6-6|TRBJ2-7|NA
CASTEGRGTYEQYF
TGTGCCAGCACAGAGGGGAGGGGAACCTACGAGCAGTACTTC
>NA|13|TRBV5-8|TRBJ1-2|NA
CASSLGGPYGYTF
TGTGCCAGCAGCTTGGGGGGGCCCTATGGCTACACCTTC